Described below is a single TCR beta chain sequence and its context. The data belong to a study of beta chain features in type 1 diabetes. Germline trimming cut 3 bases from V and 5 bases from J; bases unmatched to any gene: 6. Germline V lookup: CDR1 SGHRS, CDR2 YFSETQ. This CDR3 has 16 amino acids. The investigators reverse transcribed all of the isolated RNA, so they sequenced expressed TCRB transcripts. Profiling relied on immunoSEQ multiplex PCR, and the TCRdb table lists in-frame clones only, not all of them. Of over 100,000 clones listed, 30% to 40% are singletons. The sequencing input was stem cell memory CD4+ T cells from blood. The receptor's source is a woman in her late teens or twenties in good health. The rearrangement uses TRBV5-1 and TRBJ2-5, with TRBD2 matching 14 bases. The CDR3 DNA is TGCGCCAGCAGCTGGGGGACTAGCGGGAGACAGGAGACCCAGTACTTC. Translation gives CASSWGTSGRQETQYF.